The 26 T cell receptor beta chains below were found in one sample sequenced in a study of cytomegalovirus exposure and HLA in healthy donors. TCRdb keeps only in-frame clones here, not all; method: immunoSEQ multiplex PCR. The profile shows about 250,000 clones, more than 85% of them singletons. What was sequenced was PBMCs. These receptors were taken from a man between 18 and 29 years old in good health and CMV-seropositive.

The chain recombines TRBV7-9 with TRBJ1-1; 7 nucleotides align to TRBD1. CDR1 is SEHNR and CDR2 is FQNEAQ in the germline V gene (reference sequence). Germline trimming cut 5 bases from V and 3 bases from J; bases unmatched to any gene: 9. The CDR3 has 15 amino acids. CDR3 sequence reads: CASSAAGRGDTEAFF. The CDR3 coding sequence is TGTGCCAGCAGCGCGGCGGGCAGGGGGGACACTGAAGCTTTCTTT.

There are a few counts of this clone. This chain connects TRBV28 to TRBJ1-1; TRBD1 is a possible D gene (6 bases). The germline V and J ends were trimmed by 8 bases and 7 bases, with 14 bases remaining between them. Germline CDR1 MDHEN, CDR2 SYDVKM. The CDR3 length is 12 residues. CDR3 bases: TGTGCCAGCGGAGCTATCAGGGGTGAAGCTTTCTTT. Translation gives CASGAIRGEAFF.

The chain has TRBV30 and TRBJ2-7; the match to TRBD2 covers 9 bases. With V trimmed by 8 bases and J by 1 base, 9 bases remained unmatched. The length of the CDR3 is 14 residues. CDR1 GTSNPN and CDR2 SVGIG come from the germline V gene (reference sequence). The CDR3 DNA follows: TGTGCCGGCCGTGGCGGGAGGGGTTCCTACGAGCAGTACTTC. It codes for CAGRGGRGSYEQYF.

V and J are TRBV14 and TRBJ2-6; D gene unclear. Germline CDR1 and CDR2: SGHDN and FVKESK. V lost 6 bases and J lost 9, with 3 bases in between. This CDR3 comprises 10 residues. The CDR3 loop reads CASRGNVLTF. In DNA, the CDR3 is TGTGCCAGCAGAGGCAACGTCCTGACTTTC.

The CDR3 loop reads CASSSWPNEKLFF. The CDR3 nucleotides are TGTGCCAGCAGCTCCTGGCCTAATGAAAAACTGTTTTTT. The V call is TRBV7-9, the J call TRBJ1-4, with no clear D. The CDR3 runs 13 residues. The V and J ends lost 4 bases and 3 bases respectively, with 6 bases between them. Germline-derived CDR1 and CDR2 are SEHNR and FQNEAQ (reference sequence).

The chain recombines TRBV20-1 with TRBJ2-3, with no clear D. Germline CDR1 is DFQATT and CDR2 is SNEGSKA (reference sequence). Trimming shortened V by 2 bases and J by 4 bases, and 1 base separated the two germline ends. This CDR3 has 10 residues. The CDR3 coding sequence is TGCAGTGCTAGATCAGATACGCAGTATTTT. Its translation: CSARSDTQYF.

The chain links TRBV6-5 to TRBJ1-1; 7 nucleotides match TRBD1. CDR1 is MNHEY and CDR2 is SVGAGI in the germline V gene. The CDR3 is made up of 14 amino acids. J gave up 0 bases and V 4 bases, and 2 bases lay outside the gene matches. The CDR3 sequence: CASSFGTVNTEAFF. The CDR3 DNA is TGTGCCAGCAGTTTCGGGACAGTGAACACTGAAGCTTTCTTT.

This sequence joins TRBV19 and TRBJ2-2; the match to TRBD2 covers 9 bases. J lost 3 bases, V lost 7 bases, and 12 bases had no gene match. Per germline, CDR1 LNHDA and CDR2 SQIVND (reference sequence). The CDR3 totals 17 residues. The CDR3 is CASTPYAGGPDTGELFF. As DNA, the CDR3 is TGTGCCAGTACCCCTTATGCGGGAGGGCCCGACACCGGGGAGCTGTTTTTT.

The V and J genes are TRBV5-5 and TRBJ2-5, with a tentative D call TRBD2 (6 bases). The V end was cut by 0 bases, the J end by 2 bases, with 8 bases between. The CDR3 is made up of 14 amino acids. The germline CDR1 and CDR2 sequences are SGHKS and YYEKEE (reference sequence). The DNA of the CDR3 is TGTGCCAGCAGCTTGGTGGGGAGGCAAGAGACCCAGTACTTC. This sequence encodes CASSLVGRQETQYF.

CDR3 DNA: TGTGCCACCTCACAGGGGATCTACGAGCAGTACTTC. Protein sequence: CATSQGIYEQYF. The J gene is TRBJ2-7, the V gene TRBV6-6, with TRBD1 matching 7 bases. Germline V gives CDR1 MNHNY, CDR2 SVGAGI (reference sequence). The ends lost 10 bases at V and 3 bases at J; junction bases unmatched: 6. The CDR3 is 12 amino acids.

V and J are TRBV7-9 and TRBJ2-7; D might be TRBD2 (6 bases). This CDR3 has 14 amino acids. V was trimmed by 4 bases and J by 2 bases, leaving 12 bases between them. Per the germline V gene, CDR1 is SEHNR and CDR2 is FQNEAQ (reference sequence). The CDR3 region has the DNA TGTGCCAGCAGCTCCCGGGACTGGACCTACGAGCAGTACTTC. It is translated as CASSSRDWTYEQYF. Together with reference TRBV7-9 and TRBJ2-7, the CDR3 gives the full variable domain: DTGVSQNPRHKITKRGQNVTFRCDPISEHNRLYWYRQTLGQGPEFLTYFQNEAQLEKSRLLSDRFSAERPKGSFSTLEIQRTEQGDSAMYLCASSSRDWTYEQYFGPGTRLTVT.

The CDR3 DNA sequence: TGCGCCCTCCCCCCCAGGGAGACAGGAGACAATGAGCAGTTCTTC. This sequence encodes CALPPRETGDNEQFF. The chain is built from TRBV5-1 and TRBJ2-1, with D maybe TRBD1 (6 bases). The CDR3 totals 15 residues. The germline V gene encodes CDR1 SGHRS and CDR2 YFSETQ. V gave up 10 bases and J gave up 5 bases, with 22 bases separating them. The whole variable domain, filled in from reference TRBV5-1 and TRBJ2-1, reads KAGVTQTPRYLIKTRGQQVTLSCSPISGHRSVSWYQQTPGQGLQFLFEYFSETQRNKGNFPGRFSGRQFSNSRSEMNVSTLELGDSALYLCALPPRETGDNEQFFGPGTRLTVL.

The chain couples TRBV6-6 to TRBJ1-5; TRBD1 matches at 8 bases. The trim removed 6 bases at V and 4 bases at J, leaving 8 bases unmatched. CDR3 length equals 15 residues. Germline V gene sequence: CDR1 MNHNY, CDR2 SVGAGI (reference sequence). The CDR3 bases are TGTGCCAGCAGACACCAGGGGGCTGGGAATCAGCCCCAGCATTTT. This encodes CASRHQGAGNQPQHF.

The V gene is TRBV12-5, the J gene TRBJ2-1; D perhaps matches TRBD1 (5 bases). The germline CDR1 and CDR2 sequences are LGHNT and FRNRAP. The CDR3 spans 14 residues. Trimming shortened V by 7 bases and J by 0 bases, and 10 bases separated the two germline ends. CDR3 sequence reads: CASVNRSSYNEQFF. CDR3 coding DNA: TGTGCTAGTGTAAACAGGAGCTCCTACAATGAGCAGTTCTTC.

Only a few counts were recorded for this clone. The chain uses TRBV5-1 and TRBJ2-1, with 9 nucleotides matching TRBD2. The germline CDR1 and CDR2 sequences are SGHRS and YFSETQ. The ends lost 5 bases at V and 4 bases at J; junction bases unmatched: 7. This CDR3 is built from 15 residues. The chain's CDR3 is CASSYLAGSYNEQFF. The CDR3 DNA reads TGCGCCAGCAGTTATCTAGCGGGGTCTTACAATGAGCAGTTCTTC.

CDR3 sequence (DNA): TGCAGCGCCGACGGGACAGGTCTGAACACTGAAGCTTTCTTT. Translation: CSADGTGLNTEAFF. This rearrangement joins TRBV29-1 to TRBJ1-1, with 8 bases matching TRBD1. The CDR3 runs 14 residues. The V and J ends lost 7 bases and 0 bases, in that order; junction bases with no gene match: 7. Looked up from germline, CDR1 is SQVTM and CDR2 is ANQGSEA.

The V gene is TRBV5-5, the J gene TRBJ2-1, with D perhaps matching TRBD2 (6 bases). V was shortened by 0 bases and J by 6 bases, with 13 bases between the two germline ends. Germline lookup yields CDR1 SGHKS and CDR2 YYEKEE (reference sequence). This CDR3 is built from 15 residues. CDR3 sequence (DNA): TGTGCCAGCAGCTTGGCGGTGGCTAGCGTCAATGAGCAGTTCTTC. The encoded protein is CASSLAVASVNEQFF. Supplemented by reference TRBV5-5 and TRBJ2-1, the full variable domain reads DAGVTQSPTHLIKTRGQQVTLRCSPISGHKSVSWYQQVLGQGPQFIFQYYEKEERGRGNFPDRFSARQFPNYSSELNVNALLLGDSALYLCASSLAVASVNEQFFGPGTRLTVL.

As to this clone: The sample has other DNA sequences that encode this CDR3 too. The chain uses TRBV18 and TRBJ2-3; D gene uncertain. Germline-derived CDR1 and CDR2 are KGHSH and LQKENI. This CDR3 is 12 amino acids long. V was clipped by 2 bases and J by 4 bases, with 4 bases between them. CDR3 amino acids: CASSPSADTQYF. The DNA for the CDR3 is TGTGCCAGCTCACCATCTGCAGATACGCAGTATTTT.

This chain links TRBV25-1 with TRBJ2-4, with 11 bases lining up with TRBD2. Trimming cost V 2 bases and J 6 bases; bases outside gene matches: 6. The CDR3 has 16 amino acids. Germline assignment: CDR1 MGHDK and CDR2 SYGVNS. CDR3 nucleotides: TGTGCCAGCAGTGAAGGTAGCGGGAGGGTCGGAAACATTCAGTACTTC. It specifies CASSEGSGRVGNIQYF. Supplemented by reference TRBV25-1 and TRBJ2-4, the full variable domain reads EADIYQTPRYLVIGTGKKITLECSQTMGHDKMYWYQQDPGMELHLIHYSYGVNSTEKGDLSSESTVSRIRTEHFPLTLESARPSHTSQYLCASSEGSGRVGNIQYFGAGTRLSVL.

The CDR3 nucleotides are TGTGCCAGCAGCTTGTTAGAGGAGACCCAGTACTTC. This encodes CASSLLEETQYF. The chain employs TRBV5-4 and TRBJ2-5; D gene uncertain. The CDR3 is 12 residues long. With 1 base removed from V and 5 bases from J, the gap between germline ends came to 6 bases. Germline lookup yields CDR1 SGHNT and CDR2 YYREEE (reference sequence).

This clone was observed a few times. The chain recombines TRBV6-1 with TRBJ1-5; D possibly corresponds to TRBD1 (5 bases). The CDR3 totals 15 residues. Germline values: CDR1 MNHNS, CDR2 SASEGT. V lost 3 bases to trimming and J lost 3 bases, with 12 bases between them. As DNA, the CDR3 is TGTGCCAGCAGTGAGACAGCATTTTACAATCAGCCCCAGCATTTT. The encoded protein is CASSETAFYNQPQHF.

The CDR3 here is CASSPRVTAYEQYF. CDR3 nucleotides: TGTGCCAGCAGTCCCAGGGTAACGGCCTACGAGCAGTACTTC. The chain recombines TRBV6-6 with TRBJ2-7, with a possible D match to TRBD1 (5 bases). CDR1 is MNHNY, CDR2 SVGAGI, per germline (reference sequence). V lost 5 bases and J lost 2, with 13 bases in between. This CDR3 region has 14 residues.

The chain recombines TRBV27 with TRBJ1-2; 7 nucleotides line up with TRBD1. The ends lost 5 bases at V and 6 bases at J; junction bases unmatched: 15. The CDR3 spans 16 residues. Germline V gene sequence: CDR1 MNHEY, CDR2 SMNVEV (reference sequence). CDR3 in DNA: TGTGCCAGCAGTCCTCTAGGCAGGGGGGCCGAGGATGGCTACACCTTC. Amino acid sequence: CASSPLGRGAEDGYTF.

The rearrangement joins TRBV28 to TRBJ1-5; no reliable D call. The V gene's germline CDR1 is MDHEN and CDR2 SYDVKM. The V end lost 2 bases, the J end lost 4 bases, and 3 bases lay between the germline ends. The CDR3 extends over 12 amino acids. The CDR3 bases are TGTGCCAGCAGTTTAATGAATCAGCCCCAGCATTTT. It translates to CASSLMNQPQHF.

The chain uses TRBV7-2 and TRBJ2-2; D is unclear. The CDR3 sequence is 13 residues long. Germline V lookup: CDR1 SGHTA, CDR2 FQGNSA. V was trimmed by 5 bases and J by 0 bases, leaving 4 bases between them. The CDR3 here is CASSISNTGELFF. In DNA, the CDR3 is TGTGCCAGCAGCATCTCGAACACCGGGGAGCTGTTTTTT.

This clone was detected only a few times. The rearrangement uses TRBV5-1 and TRBJ2-2, with a possible D match to TRBD2 (5 bases). Trimming removed 3 bases at V and 5 bases at J, with 14 bases between. Germline V gene data show CDR1 as SGHRS and CDR2 as YFSETQ. The CDR3 totals 15 residues. The CDR3 DNA sequence: TGCGCCAGCAGCTCCCTACCCGGGAAGACCGGGGAGCTGTTTTTT. Encoded protein: CASSSLPGKTGELFF.